This is a list of T cell receptor beta chains from one sample in a study of T cells after yellow fever vaccination. TCRdb re-called the 5' RACE reads with MiXCR, one entry per CDR3 protein. The table records approximately 330,000 distinct CDR3 sequences, around an eighth of them present only once. The source material was CD4+ T cells sorted from PBMCs, sampled 15 days after the yellow fever booster vaccination. The receptors come from a young man who received the YFV17D yellow fever vaccine. Each CDR3 is given with its conserved first and last residue. The order of the fields is clone size, V gene, CDR3 length, J gene, D gene, CDR3 DNA, CDR3 protein. D genes are given only for firm matches. Only some rows state a clone size, as once, few, many or a class for expanded clones.

>.|TRBV5-6|14|TRBJ2-1|.
TGTGCCAGCAGCTTTATGCCTGGCGACAATGAGCAGTTCTTC
CASSFMPGDNEQFF
>.|TRBV2|14|TRBJ2-5|.
TGTGCCAGCAGTGAATCCAGCGGCAAAGAGACCCAGTACTTC
CASSESSGKETQYF
>.|TRBV7-2|16|TRBJ2-3|.
TGTGCCAGCAGCTTAAGGGCAGGGGCCAATTCAGATACGCAGTATTTT
CASSLRAGANSDTQYF
>many|TRBV24-1|16|TRBJ2-7|.
TGTGCCACCAGAAGCCCCGGACAGCCTCCTTCCTACGAGCAGTACTTC
CATRSPGQPPSYEQYF
>.|TRBV5-1|14|TRBJ1-1|.
TGCGCCAGCAGCTTGCAGGGATTGGGCACTGAAGCTTTCTTT
CASSLQGLGTEAFF
>few|TRBV6-5|17|TRBJ2-3|TRBD2
TGTGCCAGCAGTTACTCAACTAGCGGGGTGCCCGGAGATACGCAGTATTTT
CASSYSTSGVPGDTQYF
>few|TRBV20-1|11|TRBJ1-3|.
TGCAGTGCGGCTCAGGGAAACACCATATATTTT
CSAAQGNTIYF
>.|TRBV9|15|TRBJ2-5|.
TGTGCCAGCAGCGTAGCGGCGGGAAACCAAGAGACCCAGTACTTC
CASSVAAGNQETQYF
>.|TRBV3-1|13|TRBJ2-1|.
TGTGCCAGCAGCCAAATAAGCGGCCTGGAGCAGTTCTTC
CASSQISGLEQFF
>.|TRBV5-6|14|TRBJ2-1|.
TGTGCCAGCAACCCCCAGACGTGGGGTGGTGAGCAGTTCTTC
CASNPQTWGGEQFF
>many|TRBV19|17|TRBJ2-5|TRBD1
TGTGCCAGTAGTACGGGACAGGGGACAAGGGGACAAGAGACCCAGTACTTC
CASSTGQGTRGQETQYF
>.|TRBV6-5|15|TRBJ1-5|.
TGTGCCAGCAGGCGAACAGGGTTTAGCAATCAGCCCCAGCATTTT
CASRRTGFSNQPQHF
>few|TRBV5-1|14|TRBJ2-1|TRBD1
TGCGCCAGCAGCCGACAGGGGGAACGTAGCCTGAAGTTCTTC
CASSRQGERSLKFF
>many|TRBV7-2|15|TRBJ1-5|.
TGTGCCAGCAGCTTAGAGGGCTCAAGCAATCAGCCCCAGCATTTT
CASSLEGSSNQPQHF